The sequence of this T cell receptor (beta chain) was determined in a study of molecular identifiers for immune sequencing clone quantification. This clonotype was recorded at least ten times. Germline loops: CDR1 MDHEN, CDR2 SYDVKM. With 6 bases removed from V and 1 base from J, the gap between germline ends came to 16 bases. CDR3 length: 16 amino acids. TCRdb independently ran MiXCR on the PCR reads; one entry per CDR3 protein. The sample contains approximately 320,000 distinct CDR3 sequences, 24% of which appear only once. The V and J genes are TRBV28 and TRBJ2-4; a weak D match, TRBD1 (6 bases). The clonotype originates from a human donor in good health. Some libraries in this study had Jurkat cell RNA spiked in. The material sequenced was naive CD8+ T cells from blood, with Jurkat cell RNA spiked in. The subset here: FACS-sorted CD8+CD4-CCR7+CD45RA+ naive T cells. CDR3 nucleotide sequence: TGTGCCAGCAGCGGAGACCAGGGGTTCGCCAAAAACATTCAGTACTTC. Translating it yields CASSGDQGFAKNIQYF.